The 14 T cell receptor beta chains below all came from one sample that was sequenced in a study of T cell responses to AZD1222 COVID-19 vaccine. Method: immunoSEQ multiplex PCR; TCRdb's copy keeps in-frame clones and lacks some. The data contain around 80,000 clones, 83% of them singletons. The starting material was peripheral blood, obtained 28 days after the second AZD1222 dose. All receptors come from an adult who received the AZD1222 COVID-19 vaccine.

CDR3 sequence (DNA): TGTGCCAGCAGCTTTGAGGGACTAGCGGGGTTCGCGAACACCGGGGAGCTGTTTTTT. It encodes CASSFEGLAGFANTGELFF. The V call is TRBV12-1, the J call TRBJ2-2; whether TRBD2, the table's D call, matches the DNA was not checked. TRBV12-1 is classified as a pseudogene. This CDR3 is 19 amino acids long.

The chain couples TRBV19 to TRBJ1-5, with TRBD1 matching over 7 bases. This CDR3 is 20 amino acids long. V gave up 1 base and J gave up 0 bases; unmatched junction bases: 15. Per germline, CDR1 LNHDA and CDR2 SQIVND (reference sequence). CDR3 amino acids: CASSIGFLGGSSYSNQPQHF. As DNA, the CDR3 is TGTGCCAGTAGTATAGGGTTCCTAGGGGGCTCCTCCTATAGCAATCAGCCCCAGCATTTT.

V is TRBV15 and J is TRBJ2-7; D remains ambiguous. The germline V gene encodes CDR1 LNHNV and CDR2 YYDKDF (reference sequence). The ends were cut back, 6 bases at V and 0 bases at J, with 24 bases in the middle. This CDR3 has 18 amino acids. CDR3 amino acids: CATSRWDLFLTSSYEQYF. The CDR3 DNA reads as TGTGCCACCAGTAGATGGGATTTGTTTTTAACGAGCTCCTACGAGCAGTACTTC. The full variable domain, rest sourced from reference TRBV15 and TRBJ2-7, is DAMVIQNPRYQVTQFGKPVTLSCSQTLNHNVMYWYQQKSSQAPKLLFHYYDKDFNNEADTPDNFQSRRPNTSFCFLDIRSPGLGDTAMYLCATSRWDLFLTSSYEQYFGPGTRLTVT.

This clone was observed a handful of times. This rearrangement joins TRBV4-3 to TRBJ2-2, with 11 bases matching TRBD2. The CDR3 spans 16 residues. Trimming at V came to 4 bases and at J to 2 bases, leaving 3 bases not matched to a gene. CDR1 is LGHNA and CDR2 is YSLEER in the germline V gene. CDR3 sequence (DNA): TGCGCCAGCAGCCTCACTAGCGGGGGTAACACCGGGGAGCTGTTTTTT. It specifies CASSLTSGGNTGELFF.

This clone came up a few times. V gene TRBV12-2 combines with J gene TRBJ2-7. TRBV12-2 is a documented pseudogene. The CDR3 loop spans 14 amino acids. CDR3 DNA sequence: TGTGCAAGTCGCTTTCGCCCCAGGGACCACGAGCAGTACTTC. Protein sequence: CASRFRPRDHEQYF.

The rearrangement links TRBV6-2 or TRBV6-3 to TRBJ2-3; maybe TRBD2 (6 bases). The CDR3 totals 14 residues. Germline V CDR1 and CDR2: MNHEY, SVGEGT. Deletions cut 5 bases from V and 5 bases from J, with 14 bases between. The CDR3 spells CASSLGTEGDTQYF. The DNA of the CDR3 is TGTGCCAGCAGTCTCGGGACTGAGGGAGATACGCAGTATTTT.

The genes are TRBV6-2 or TRBV6-3 and TRBJ2-3; D is unresolved. The CDR3 loop spans 12 amino acids. Germline lookup yields CDR1 MNHEY and CDR2 SVGEGT. Deletions cut 5 bases from V and 0 bases from J, with 3 bases between. In nucleotides, the CDR3 is TGTGCCAGCAGTGGGAGCACAGATACGCAGTATTTT. Translating gives CASSGSTDTQYF.

The chain combines TRBV29-1 with TRBJ2-7; TRBD2 agrees at 7 bases. J lost 2 bases, V lost 4 bases, and 5 bases had no gene match. CDR1 SQVTM and CDR2 ANQGSEA come from the germline V gene. This CDR3 is 13 amino acids long. This CDR3 reads CSVVLGGTYEQYF. Written as DNA, the CDR3 is TGCAGCGTTGTGCTGGGAGGGACCTACGAGCAGTACTTC.

This clone was seen just once. This chain joins TRBV13 and TRBJ2-3; TRBD2 matches at 11 bases. This CDR3 has 16 residues. The germline V gene encodes CDR1 PRHDT and CDR2 FYEKMQ (reference sequence). After removal of 5 bases from V and 0 bases from J, the junction contained 4 bases not matched to a gene. The CDR3 loop is CASSAGTSGSTDTQYF. DNA for the CDR3: TGTGCCAGCAGCGCAGGGACTAGCGGAAGCACAGATACGCAGTATTTT.

V gene TRBV7-9 combines with J gene TRBJ1-2; 12 bases are a match to TRBD1. CDR3 length: 15 amino acids. The V and J ends lost 2 bases and 6 bases, in that order; junction bases with no gene match: 4. Germline assignment: CDR1 SEHNR and CDR2 FQNEAQ (reference sequence). CDR3 amino acids: CASSLPGQGANGYTF. The CDR3 DNA is TGTGCCAGCAGCTTACCGGGACAGGGGGCGAATGGCTACACCTTC.

The chain is built from TRBV2 and TRBJ1-6, with 10 bases lining up with TRBD1. The CDR3 is 13 amino acids. Germline V gene lookup returns CDR1 SNHLY and CDR2 FYNNEI. Losses at the gene ends were 8 bases for V and 8 bases for J; bases not matched to a gene: 3. The CDR3 here is CASWGTGDSPLHF. The CDR3 DNA is TGTGCCAGCTGGGGGACAGGGGATTCACCCCTCCACTTT.

V and J are TRBV6-2 or TRBV6-3 and TRBJ1-5; D unresolved. The CDR3 sequence is 14 residues long. V lost 4 bases and J 0 bases, leaving 7 bases between the germline ends. Germline V CDR1 and CDR2: MNHEY, SVGEGT. The CDR3 DNA reads as TGTGCCAGCAGTTGGACCATTAGCAATCAGCCCCAGCATTTT. It is translated as CASSWTISNQPQHF.

This chain joins TRBV5-4 and TRBJ2-7; D is unclear. Trimming left V 4 bases short and J 1 base short, with 15 bases between. Germline values: CDR1 SGHNT, CDR2 YYREEE (reference sequence). The CDR3 covers 15 residues. The CDR3 coding sequence is TGTGCCAGCAGCCGCCCTGGTGCTAATTCCTACGAGCAGTACTTC. This codes for CASSRPGANSYEQYF.

V is TRBV2 and J is TRBJ2-5, with D unresolved. The CDR3 runs 16 residues. V gave up 8 bases and J gave up 7 bases, with 26 bases separating them. Germline V gene sequence: CDR1 SNHLY, CDR2 FYNNEI. This CDR3 reads CASPDPPKSLEVTQYF. CDR3 nucleotides: TGTGCCAGCCCCGACCCGCCGAAGTCCCTCGAAGTGACCCAGTACTTC.